The next 18 T cell receptor beta chains were all read from a single sample in a study of blood T cells in healthy people across ages. Through a sample-barcoded 5' primer and a J-beta primer mix, a second PCR was run for roughly 6 to 11 cycles. TCRdb processed the 5' RACE reads anew with MiXCR; each CDR3 protein has one entry. The data hold 850,000 to 1,000,000 distinct CDR3 sequences, with about 48% observed a single time. The sequencing input was blood. All receptors come from a man in his thirties or forties in good health.

The J gene is TRBJ2-1, the V gene TRBV7-2, with 9 bases lining up with TRBD2. Germline CDR1 reads SGHTA; CDR2 reads FQGNSA. The trim removed 10 bases at V and 0 bases at J, leaving 10 bases unmatched. This CDR3 spans 16 amino acids. As DNA, the CDR3 is TGTGCCACCAAACGAAGCGGGGGGTCCTCCTACAATGAGCAGTTCTTC. This gives the protein CATKRSGGSSYNEQFF.

The chain couples TRBV5-4 to TRBJ2-7; D is possibly TRBD2 (6 bases). CDR1 SGHNT and CDR2 YYREEE come from the germline V gene (reference sequence). Trimming took 4 bases from V and 3 from J, leaving 11 bases between them. CDR3 length: 13 residues. In DNA, the CDR3 is TGTGCCAGCAGCGCGGGGATGGACTACGAGCAGTACTTC. Its translation: CASSAGMDYEQYF. The full variable domain, completed using reference TRBV5-4 and TRBJ2-7, is ETGVTQSPTHLIKTRGQQVTLRCSSQSGHNTVSWYQQALGQGPQFIFQYYREEENGRGNFPPRFSGLQFPNYSSELNVNALELDDSALYLCASSAGMDYEQYFGPGTRLTVT.

Only one count was recorded for this clonotype. The chain joins TRBV7-3 to TRBJ2-5, with D hard to call. The germline CDR1 and CDR2 sequences are SGHTA and FQGTGA. The CDR3 runs to 12 residues. V was pared by 5 bases and J by 2 bases, with 6 bases between. The CDR3 bases are TGTGCCAGCAGCGTCCTTCAAGAGACCCAGTACTTC. Its protein is CASSVLQETQYF.

The chain joins TRBV6-1 to TRBJ1-5; D remains ambiguous. Trimming cost V 8 bases and J 6 bases, with 14 bases left between them. This CDR3 region has 13 residues. Germline CDR1 is MNHNS and CDR2 is SASEGT. The CDR3 loop is CASGSSVSQPQHF. The CDR3 nucleotides are TGTGCCAGCGGAAGTTCGGTTAGTCAGCCCCAGCATTTT.

The genes are TRBV7-3 and TRBJ2-1; D may be TRBD2 (6 bases). The ends were cut back, 2 bases at V and 1 base at J, with 12 bases in the middle. The CDR3 covers 16 residues. Per the germline V gene, CDR1 is SGHTA and CDR2 is FQGTGA. CDR3 sequence: CASSLSSSGSYNEQFF. The DNA for the CDR3 is TGTGCCAGCAGCTTATCTAGCAGCGGGTCCTACAATGAGCAGTTCTTC.

This clonotype was seen more than once but under ten times. The J gene is TRBJ2-3, the V gene TRBV4-2; D might be TRBD2 (6 bases). V was trimmed by 1 base and J by 2 bases, leaving 16 bases between them. Germline V gene lookup returns CDR1 LGHNA and CDR2 YNFKEQ. This CDR3 has 17 residues. CDR3 loop: CASSQAAVGGATDTQYF. CDR3 nucleotide sequence: TGTGCCAGCAGCCAAGCCGCCGTGGGGGGAGCCACAGATACGCAGTATTTT.

The chain carries TRBV10-3 and TRBJ2-7; 9 positions match TRBD2. Germline V gene sequence: CDR1 ENHRY, CDR2 SYGVKD. After removal of 5 bases from V and 4 bases from J, the junction contained 9 bases not matched to a gene. The length of the CDR3 is 15 residues. CDR3 in amino acids: CAISPTLAGLYEQYF. The CDR3 nucleotides read TGTGCCATCAGTCCAACCCTAGCGGGGCTTTACGAGCAGTACTTC.

The chain employs TRBV5-8 and TRBJ1-5; tentatively, D is TRBD1 (6 bases). CDR3 length equals 15 residues. Germline V gives CDR1 SGHTS, CDR2 YDEGEE. Trimming shortened V by 4 bases and J by 2 bases, and 13 bases separated the two germline ends. CDR3 nucleotide sequence: TGTGCCAGCAGCCCCGAGACAGGCGGCAATCAGCCCCAGCATTTT. This gives the protein CASSPETGGNQPQHF.

V is TRBV20-1 and J is TRBJ2-4; D is perhaps TRBD1 (6 bases). This CDR3 is built from 13 residues. V dropped 5 bases and J dropped 8 bases, with 16 bases sitting between them. Per germline, CDR1 DFQATT and CDR2 SNEGSKA (reference sequence). In nucleotides, the CDR3 is TGCAGTGCTGCAGGGGAGAGCCTAGACATTCAGTACTTC. This codes for CSAAGESLDIQYF.

The chain uses TRBV6-5 and TRBJ2-1; no firm D call. Germline values: CDR1 MNHEY, CDR2 SVGAGI. Deletions cut 7 bases from V and 6 bases from J, with 10 bases between. The CDR3 is 12 amino acids. CDR3 nucleotide sequence: TGTGCCAGCAAGGCTATTGCCAATGAGCAGTTCTTC. Encoded protein: CASKAIANEQFF.

This chain connects TRBV10-3 to TRBJ2-1; the match to TRBD2 covers 11 bases. Germline CDR1 and CDR2: ENHRY and SYGVKD. This CDR3 is 15 amino acids long. The V gene end was trimmed by 3 bases and the J gene end by 7 bases; junction bases not matched to a gene: 5. CDR3 sequence: CAISDSTSGMNEQFF. In nucleotides, the CDR3 is TGTGCCATCAGTGACTCGACTAGCGGGATGAATGAGCAGTTCTTC.

This clonotype was counted between two and nine times. This chain links TRBV9 with TRBJ2-5; 7 bases agree with TRBD1. Germline loops: CDR1 SGDLS, CDR2 YYNGEE. V dropped 0 bases and J dropped 1; count of bases not matched to a gene: 3. The CDR3 is made up of 15 amino acids. CDR3 sequence: CASSVEGQSQETQYF. The CDR3 DNA is TGTGCCAGCAGCGTAGAGGGACAGAGCCAAGAGACCCAGTACTTC.

The chain uses TRBV3-1 and TRBJ2-7; 7 positions match TRBD1. The V segment lost 5 bases and the J segment 6 bases; nucleotides outside the gene matches: 13. Germline V gives CDR1 LGHDT, CDR2 YNNKEL (reference sequence). The CDR3 contains 15 residues. CDR3 nucleotide sequence: TGTGCCAGCAGCGAATATACAGGGGATCTAATCGAGCAGTACTTC. It codes for CASSEYTGDLIEQYF.

V is TRBV29-1 and J is TRBJ2-7; D unresolved. The CDR3 is made up of 12 amino acids. Germline-derived CDR1 and CDR2 are SQVTM and ANQGSEA. V was pared by 0 bases and J by 2 bases, with 5 bases between. The CDR3 nucleotides read TGCAGCGTTGAAGATGGGGCCTACGAGCAGTACTTC. This codes for CSVEDGAYEQYF.

This clonotype was detected a few times. The rearrangement uses TRBV20-1 and TRBJ2-4, with D perhaps TRBD2 (5 bases). V was pared by 1 base and J by 1 base, with 17 bases between. The CDR3 sequence is 17 residues long. CDR1 and CDR2 (germline): DFQATT, SNEGSKA (reference sequence). CDR3 nucleotides: TGCAGTGCTAGAGCAAGGACTCGGGATGGGGCCAAAAACATTCAGTACTTC. This sequence encodes CSARARTRDGAKNIQYF.

This chain links TRBV5-1 with TRBJ1-1; D is undetermined. This CDR3 region has 13 residues. CDR1 SGHRS and CDR2 YFSETQ come from the germline V gene. V was clipped by 7 bases and J by 3 bases, with 13 bases between them. Here the CDR3 DNA reads TGCGCCAGCGGCGAGCAAGAGGACACTGAAGCTTTCTTT. The encoded protein is CASGEQEDTEAFF.

V gene TRBV27 combines with J gene TRBJ1-1; 9 positions match TRBD1. The CDR3 contains 13 residues. The V and J ends lost 6 bases and 5 bases, in that order; junction bases with no gene match: 4. The germline CDR1 and CDR2 sequences are MNHEY and SMNVEV (reference sequence). The CDR3 sequence is CASRTQGATEAFF. In DNA, the CDR3 is TGTGCCAGCAGGACACAGGGGGCAACTGAAGCTTTCTTT.

This clonotype was seen only a few times. CDR3 nucleotide sequence: TGTGCCAGCAGCCACCAAACTGGGGCCAACGTCCTGACTTTC. Residues: CASSHQTGANVLTF. The V and J genes are TRBV3-1 and TRBJ2-6; D not certain. Trimming cost V 3 bases and J 2 bases, with 5 bases left between them. The CDR3 extends over 14 amino acids. Germline lookup yields CDR1 LGHDT and CDR2 YNNKEL (reference sequence).